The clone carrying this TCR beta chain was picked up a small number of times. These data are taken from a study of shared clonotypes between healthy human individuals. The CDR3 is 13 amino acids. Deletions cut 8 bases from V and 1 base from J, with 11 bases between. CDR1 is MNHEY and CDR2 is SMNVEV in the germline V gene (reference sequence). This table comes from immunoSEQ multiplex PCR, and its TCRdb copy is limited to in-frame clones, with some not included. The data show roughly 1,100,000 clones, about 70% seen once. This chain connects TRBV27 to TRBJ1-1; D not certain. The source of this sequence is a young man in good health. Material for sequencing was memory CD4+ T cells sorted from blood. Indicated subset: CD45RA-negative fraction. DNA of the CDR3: TGTGCCAGCCAAACCCGAGCGAACACTGAAGCTTTCTTT. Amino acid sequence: CASQTRANTEAFF.